The rows below give T cell receptor beta chains drawn from one sample of a study of T cell changes during pregnancy in multiple sclerosis. Assay: immunoSEQ multiplex PCR; the TCRdb copy retains only in-frame clones and omits some. The sample shows 55,000 to 75,000 clones, 92% of them seen only once. This specimen was peripheral blood, taken after pregnancy. All receptors derive from a female donor with multiple sclerosis, enrolled in a pregnancy study. Each CDR3 is given with its conserved first and last residue. Fields, in order: CDR3 DNA, CDR3 protein, clone size, CDR3 length, J gene, V gene, D gene. A D gene is named only where the DNA matches it firmly. Clone size, where shown, is once, few, many, or a class for clones that have expanded.

cdr3_nt: TGCAGTATAGAGAGCAATCAGCCCCAGCATTTT
cdr3_aa: CSIESNQPQHF
clone_size: NA
cdr3_length: 11
j_call: TRBJ1-5
v_call: TRBV20-1
d_call: NA

cdr3_nt: TGTGCCAGCAGTCTAGGACAGGGGGCTAGGTATGGCTACACCTTC
cdr3_aa: CASSLGQGARYGYTF
clone_size: NA
cdr3_length: 15
j_call: TRBJ1-2
v_call: TRBV28
d_call: TRBD1

cdr3_nt: TGTGCCAGCAGCTCTCCAAGGCGGGCCCCCGGGAATGAGCAGTTCTTC
cdr3_aa: CASSSPRRAPGNEQFF
clone_size: NA
cdr3_length: 16
j_call: TRBJ2-1
v_call: TRBV7-8
d_call: NA

cdr3_nt: TGCGCCAGCAGCGCACAGGGGATGAACACTGAAGCTTTCTTT
cdr3_aa: CASSAQGMNTEAFF
clone_size: NA
cdr3_length: 14
j_call: TRBJ1-1
v_call: TRBV5-1
d_call: TRBD1

cdr3_nt: TGTGCCAGCAGTACTCGACAGGGGGCTGACGAGCAGTACTTC
cdr3_aa: CASSTRQGADEQYF
clone_size: NA
cdr3_length: 14
j_call: TRBJ2-7
v_call: TRBV27
d_call: TRBD1

cdr3_nt: TGTGCCGGACGGAGACAGGGGGAAGTGGGCTACACCTTC
cdr3_aa: CAGRRQGEVGYTF
clone_size: once
cdr3_length: 13
j_call: TRBJ1-2
v_call: TRBV7-6
d_call: TRBD1

cdr3_nt: TGTGCCAGCTCACCGGCTTATGTTGGAGAGACCCAGTACTTC
cdr3_aa: CASSPAYVGETQYF
clone_size: NA
cdr3_length: 14
j_call: TRBJ2-5
v_call: TRBV18
d_call: NA

cdr3_nt: TGTGCCAGCAGCACCCGTCTTGCGGGAGGTACAGATACGCAGTATTTT
cdr3_aa: CASSTRLAGGTDTQYF
clone_size: NA
cdr3_length: 16
j_call: TRBJ2-3
v_call: TRBV11-3
d_call: TRBD2

cdr3_nt: TGCGCCAGCAGCCAAGATTACAAGAGCAATCAGCCCCAGCATTTT
cdr3_aa: CASSQDYKSNQPQHF
clone_size: NA
cdr3_length: 15
j_call: TRBJ1-5
v_call: TRBV4-3
d_call: NA

cdr3_nt: TGTGCCAGCAGCCGGGACAGTTACTACGAGCAGTACTTC
cdr3_aa: CASSRDSYYEQYF
clone_size: NA
cdr3_length: 13
j_call: TRBJ2-7
v_call: TRBV6-6
d_call: TRBD1

cdr3_nt: TGCGCCAGCAGTGAGTCGAGGCTAGCGGCCGACAATGAGCAGTTCTTC
cdr3_aa: CASSESRLAADNEQFF
clone_size: NA
cdr3_length: 16
j_call: TRBJ2-1
v_call: TRBV10-2
d_call: TRBD2

cdr3_nt: TGTGCCAGCAGCTCTAGCGGCACAGATACGCAGTATTTT
cdr3_aa: CASSSSGTDTQYF
clone_size: NA
cdr3_length: 13
j_call: TRBJ2-3
v_call: TRBV7-3
d_call: NA

cdr3_nt: TGCGCCAGCAGCGGGGACAGCAATGAGCAGTTCTTC
cdr3_aa: CASSGDSNEQFF
clone_size: NA
cdr3_length: 12
j_call: TRBJ2-1
v_call: TRBV5-1
d_call: TRBD1

cdr3_nt: TGTGCCAGCTCACCGATGAGCCCGGGACAGGGGAACGAGCAGTACTTC
cdr3_aa: CASSPMSPGQGNEQYF
clone_size: NA
cdr3_length: 16
j_call: TRBJ2-7
v_call: TRBV18
d_call: TRBD1

cdr3_nt: TGCGCCAGCAGTGAGGTGGGGGGAACCGGGGAGCTGTTTTTT
cdr3_aa: CASSEVGGTGELFF
clone_size: few
cdr3_length: 14
j_call: TRBJ2-2
v_call: TRBV10-1
d_call: NA

cdr3_nt: TGTGCCTGGAGTGTACGGGGAGCGGGAGAGCAGTACTTC
cdr3_aa: CAWSVRGAGEQYF
clone_size: once
cdr3_length: 13
j_call: TRBJ2-5
v_call: TRBV30
d_call: TRBD2

cdr3_nt: TGTGCCAGCGGCGAGACTAGCGGCACATCCTACGAGCAGTACTTC
cdr3_aa: CASGETSGTSYEQYF
clone_size: once
cdr3_length: 15
j_call: TRBJ2-7
v_call: TRBV28
d_call: TRBD2

cdr3_nt: TGTGCCAGCAGTCTCGGGGCCAGGGGCGACTATGGCTACACCTTC
cdr3_aa: CASSLGARGDYGYTF
clone_size: NA
cdr3_length: 15
j_call: TRBJ1-2
v_call: TRBV6-1
d_call: NA

cdr3_nt: TGTGCCAGTAGTATAGCGGGGGCAACTAATGAAAAACTGTTTTTT
cdr3_aa: CASSIAGATNEKLFF
clone_size: NA
cdr3_length: 15
j_call: TRBJ1-4
v_call: TRBV19
d_call: NA

cdr3_nt: TGTGCCAGCAGCGACGAAGGGGCCCTCGGGGGCTACACCTTC
cdr3_aa: CASSDEGALGGYTF
clone_size: NA
cdr3_length: 14
j_call: TRBJ1-2
v_call: TRBV9
d_call: NA

cdr3_nt: TGTGCCAGCAGCTTCTTGGCTAGCGGGAGTTTTAAGACCCAGTACTTC
cdr3_aa: CASSFLASGSFKTQYF
clone_size: NA
cdr3_length: 16
j_call: TRBJ2-5
v_call: TRBV5-6
d_call: TRBD2

cdr3_nt: TGTGCCAGCAGCGTAGCTCTAGCGGCCTTTGGGGATACGCAGTATTTT
cdr3_aa: CASSVALAAFGDTQYF
clone_size: NA
cdr3_length: 16
j_call: TRBJ2-3
v_call: TRBV9
d_call: TRBD2

cdr3_nt: TGCGCCAGCAGCCGGGCAGGGGCGACGAGCACCGGGGAGCTGTTTTTT
cdr3_aa: CASSRAGATSTGELFF
clone_size: NA
cdr3_length: 16
j_call: TRBJ2-2
v_call: TRBV4-3
d_call: NA

cdr3_nt: TGTGCCAGCTCACCGCGGGAGGTGTTGGCCTACGAGCAGTACTTC
cdr3_aa: CASSPREVLAYEQYF
clone_size: NA
cdr3_length: 15
j_call: TRBJ2-7
v_call: TRBV18
d_call: TRBD2

cdr3_nt: TGCGCCAGCAGTGACCCCAAGAAACAAAGCAATCAGCCCCAGCATTTT
cdr3_aa: CASSDPKKQSNQPQHF
clone_size: NA
cdr3_length: 16
j_call: TRBJ1-5
v_call: TRBV10-1
d_call: NA

cdr3_nt: TGTGCCAGCGGCCGGGACACCGCCTACGAGCAGTACTTC
cdr3_aa: CASGRDTAYEQYF
clone_size: NA
cdr3_length: 13
j_call: TRBJ2-7
v_call: TRBV7-8
d_call: NA

cdr3_nt: TGTGCCAGCAGCTTAGTAGGGCGGGGAAGATTACTACTCGAGCAGTACTTC
cdr3_aa: CASSLVGRGRLLLEQYF
clone_size: once
cdr3_length: 17
j_call: TRBJ2-7
v_call: TRBV11-2
d_call: NA

cdr3_nt: TGTGCCAGCACCAACACCCGGGCAGGGGATTACGAGCAGTACTTC
cdr3_aa: CASTNTRAGDYEQYF
clone_size: once
cdr3_length: 15
j_call: TRBJ2-7
v_call: TRBV6-1
d_call: NA

cdr3_nt: TGTGCCAGCAAAATTACAGGGAATTCGGGCGAGCAGTACTTC
cdr3_aa: CASKITGNSGEQYF
clone_size: NA
cdr3_length: 14
j_call: TRBJ2-7
v_call: TRBV2
d_call: NA

cdr3_nt: TGCAGCGTTGAAAGGTCAGGGGGCGGCTACACCTTC
cdr3_aa: CSVERSGGGYTF
clone_size: NA
cdr3_length: 12
j_call: TRBJ1-2
v_call: TRBV29-1
d_call: TRBD1

cdr3_nt: TGTGCCAGCAGTAGTGGATTGTCCGGGATCCACTTT
cdr3_aa: CASSSGLSGIHF
clone_size: NA
cdr3_length: 12
j_call: TRBJ1-6
v_call: TRBV25-1
d_call: NA

cdr3_nt: TGCGCCAGCAGCCCGCTAGCGGGAATCAGAAATTTCTACGAGCAGTACTTC
cdr3_aa: CASSPLAGIRNFYEQYF
clone_size: NA
cdr3_length: 17
j_call: TRBJ2-7
v_call: TRBV4-1
d_call: TRBD2

cdr3_nt: TGTGCCAGCAGCTTTTCGGTAGCGTATGGCTACACCTTC
cdr3_aa: CASSFSVAYGYTF
clone_size: NA
cdr3_length: 13
j_call: TRBJ1-2
v_call: TRBV11-2
d_call: NA